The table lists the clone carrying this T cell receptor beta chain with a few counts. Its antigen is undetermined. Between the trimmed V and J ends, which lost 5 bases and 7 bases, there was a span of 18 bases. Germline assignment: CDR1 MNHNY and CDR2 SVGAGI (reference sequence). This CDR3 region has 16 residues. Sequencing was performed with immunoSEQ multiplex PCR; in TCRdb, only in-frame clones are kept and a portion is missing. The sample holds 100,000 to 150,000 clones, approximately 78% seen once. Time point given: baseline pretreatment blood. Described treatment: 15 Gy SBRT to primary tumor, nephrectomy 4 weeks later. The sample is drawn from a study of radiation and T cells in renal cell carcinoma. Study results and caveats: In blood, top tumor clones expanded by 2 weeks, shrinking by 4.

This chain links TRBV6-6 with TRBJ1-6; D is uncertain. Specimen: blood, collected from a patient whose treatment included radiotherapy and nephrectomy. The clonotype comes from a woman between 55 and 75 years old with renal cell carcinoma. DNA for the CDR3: TGTGCCAGCAGTCCCCGGGATGGTGGAAAAAATTCACCCCTCCACTTT. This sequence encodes CASSPRDGGKNSPLHF.